Below, 27 T cell receptor beta chains from the same sample are listed, as sequenced in a study of blood T cell repertoires in COVID-19 (dated by TCRdb to 2019 to 2021). The library was obtained by the immunoSEQ multiplex PCR assay. The clones in this table, taken by TCRdb from immuneACCESS, are in-frame only. Not every clone is retained; where verified, under half of the shortfall comes from an unresolved V gene, and the cause of the rest is unknown. The sample has 250,000 to 350,000 clones on record, around 81% of them singletons. Of the sample, 15% to 19% falls within the top ten clones. The sequenced sample was peripheral blood. The receptor source for this set is a person aged 65-85 years with COVID-19, enrolled during active disease.

This clone was picked up a small number of times. The chain employs TRBV4-2 and TRBJ2-2, with D perhaps TRBD1 (7 bases). The germline V gene encodes CDR1 LGHNA and CDR2 YNFKEQ. The CDR3 extends over 16 amino acids. Trimming stripped 4 bases from V and 3 bases from J, with 15 bases between. The CDR3 region is CASSLLRDSDTGELFF. CDR3 bases: TGTGCCAGCAGCCTCCTGCGGGACAGCGACACCGGGGAGCTGTTTTTT.

The CDR3 DNA follows: TGTGCCAGCAGTTTGAGGGGGCAAGAGACCCAGTACTTC. Protein product: CASSLRGQETQYF. This chain links TRBV28 with TRBJ2-5, with TRBD1 as a possible D gene (6 bases). CDR3 length: 13 residues. The germline V and J ends were trimmed by 3 bases and 2 bases, with 7 bases remaining between them. The germline gives CDR1 MDHEN, CDR2 SYDVKM.

This rearrangement joins TRBV5-8 to TRBJ1-4; weak D call: TRBD1 (5 bases). Trimming pared 1 base from V and 6 bases from J, leaving 19 bases between. The CDR3 is made up of 17 amino acids. CDR1 is SGHTS, CDR2 YDEGEE, per germline. CDR3 sequence reads: CASSLRRGGLPDEKLFF. In DNA, the CDR3 is TGTGCCAGCAGCTTGAGGAGGGGCGGACTCCCTGATGAAAAACTGTTTTTT.

The chain is built from TRBV7-9 and TRBJ1-4; D possibly corresponds to TRBD1 (5 bases). Germline loops: CDR1 SEHNR, CDR2 FQNEAQ (reference sequence). Trimming removed 1 base from V and 3 bases from J, with 12 bases in between. This CDR3 contains 16 residues. The CDR3 loop reads CASSLGVQGSNEKLFF. The CDR3 nucleotides are TGTGCCAGCAGCTTAGGCGTTCAGGGTTCTAATGAAAAACTGTTTTTT.

The chain joins TRBV15 to TRBJ1-6, with D possibly being TRBD1 (5 bases). The CDR3 runs 15 residues. Germline assignment: CDR1 LNHNV and CDR2 YYDKDF (reference sequence). Trimming took off 0 bases at V and 4 bases at J, with 7 bases between the two ends. The CDR3 coding sequence is TGTGCCACCAGCAGAGATGGGGGGTATAATTCACCCCTCCACTTT. Amino acid sequence: CATSRDGGYNSPLHF. The whole variable domain, filled in from reference TRBV15 and TRBJ1-6, reads DAMVIQNPRYQVTQFGKPVTLSCSQTLNHNVMYWYQQKSSQAPKLLFHYYDKDFNNEADTPDNFQSRRPNTSFCFLDIRSPGLGDTAMYLCATSRDGGYNSPLHFGNGTRLTVT.

The chain couples TRBV5-4 to TRBJ1-3; 8 bases agree with TRBD1. CDR3 length equals 14 residues. From germline, CDR1 is SGHNT and CDR2 YYREEE (reference sequence). Losses at the gene ends were 4 bases for V and 6 bases for J; bases not matched to a gene: 6. The CDR3: CASSLGTGVNTIYF. CDR3 in DNA: TGTGCCAGCAGCCTCGGGACAGGAGTAAACACCATATATTTT.

The gene calls are TRBV29-1 and TRBJ1-1, with D possibly matching TRBD1 (5 bases). The germline V gene encodes CDR1 SQVTM and CDR2 ANQGSEA. V lost 4 bases and J lost 0, with 9 bases in between. The CDR3 loop spans 13 amino acids. The CDR3 nucleotides are TGCAGCGTTGGCAGGGCGGTGAACACTGAAGCTTTCTTT. Translation gives CSVGRAVNTEAFF.

This clone was seen once. The chain combines TRBV7-2 with TRBJ1-2; D unresolved. The CDR3 has 13 amino acids. Looked up from germline, CDR1 is SGHTA and CDR2 is FQGNSA. Trimming took off 5 bases at V and 7 bases at J, with 14 bases between the two ends. The CDR3 DNA sequence: TGTGCCAGCAGCCAACTTACTGGGCTTGGCTACACCTTC. Encoded protein: CASSQLTGLGYTF.

The V call is TRBV28, the J call TRBJ1-5; D remains ambiguous. The CDR3 has 12 residues. CDR1 is MDHEN, CDR2 SYDVKM, per germline. Trimming shortened V by 2 bases and J by 7 bases, and 6 bases separated the two germline ends. The CDR3 is CASSLEVQPQHF. CDR3 DNA sequence: TGTGCCAGCAGTTTAGAGGTCCAGCCCCAGCATTTT.

This clone turned up a few times. The chain employs TRBV29-1 and TRBJ2-1; no clear D gene. The CDR3 contains 12 residues. Germline assignment: CDR1 SQVTM and CDR2 ANQGSEA. With 0 bases removed from V and 7 bases from J, the gap between germline ends came to 7 bases. The CDR3 DNA sequence: TGCAGCGTTGAAGAACATATAAATGAGCAGTTCTTC. This translates into CSVEEHINEQFF.

The chain links TRBV19 to TRBJ1-6; 9 bases are shared with TRBD1. Germline V gives CDR1 LNHDA, CDR2 SQIVND (reference sequence). With V trimmed by 10 bases and J by 10 bases, 5 bases remained unmatched. This CDR3 spans 12 amino acids. As DNA, the CDR3 is TGTGCCACCGGACAGGGGAAATCACCCCTCCACTTT. Protein: CATGQGKSPLHF.

This chain uses TRBV5-6 with TRBJ1-3, with 10 bases matching TRBD1. This CDR3 has 16 amino acids. J was trimmed by 1 base and V by 4 bases; bases with no gene match: 5. Germline values: CDR1 SGHDT, CDR2 YYEEEE. The CDR3 spells CASSPDRGRSGNTIYF. The CDR3, as DNA: TGTGCCAGCAGCCCAGACAGGGGGCGATCTGGAAACACCATATATTTT.

A few counts support this clone. This chain uses TRBV6-1 with TRBJ1-5, with 9 nucleotides matching TRBD1. CDR1 is MNHNS, CDR2 SASEGT, per germline. The CDR3 is made up of 15 amino acids. Trimming cost V 3 bases and J 6 bases; bases outside gene matches: 6. CDR3 sequence reads: CASSEDYRGLQPQHF. In nucleotides, the CDR3 is TGTGCCAGCAGTGAGGACTACAGGGGGCTTCAGCCCCAGCATTTT.

The chain joins TRBV19 to TRBJ2-1; 9 bases match TRBD2. Trimming at V came to 5 bases and at J to 4 bases, leaving 9 bases not matched to a gene. Germline V gene sequence: CDR1 LNHDA, CDR2 SQIVND (reference sequence). The CDR3 sequence is 16 residues long. CDR3 in DNA: TGTGCCAGTAGTGGCCGGGTTAGCGGGGGATACAATGAGCAGTTCTTC. Translating gives CASSGRVSGGYNEQFF.

This clone was counted once. This chain connects TRBV4-1 to TRBJ1-6, with a weak D call TRBD1 (5 bases). Germline V lookup: CDR1 MGHRA, CDR2 YSYEKL. V was clipped by 1 base and J by 10 bases, with 14 bases between them. This CDR3 region has 15 residues. The CDR3 DNA reads TGCGCCAGCAGCCAAGTTGCAGGGAAGAGGTCACCCCTCCACTTT. This translates into CASSQVAGKRSPLHF.

The chain couples TRBV19 to TRBJ1-4; TRBD1 matches 10 bases. V trimming: 10 bases; J trimming: 0 bases; junction bases outside the gene matches: 8. The CDR3 is 16 residues long. The germline V gene encodes CDR1 LNHDA and CDR2 SQIVND (reference sequence). The CDR3 is CATTDRGSATNEKLFF. In DNA, the CDR3 is TGTGCCACCACGGACAGGGGGAGTGCAACTAATGAAAAACTGTTTTTT.

This clone has only one observation. This sequence joins TRBV3-1 (or the pseudogene TRBV3-2) and TRBJ2-1, with 11 positions matching TRBD2. Germline values: CDR1 LGHDT, CDR2 YNNKEL (reference sequence). The junction had 4 bases not matched to a gene; V was cut back by 4 bases and J by 5 bases. The CDR3 is made up of 15 amino acids. DNA for the CDR3: TGTGCCAGCAGCCTGTCTAGCGGGGGGAACAATGAGCAGTTCTTC. Amino acids: CASSLSSGGNNEQFF.

This rearrangement joins TRBV6-5 to TRBJ2-7; D is uncertain. CDR3 length: 13 residues. The V end was cut by 6 bases, the J end by 4 bases, with 13 bases between. CDR1 is MNHEY and CDR2 is SVGAGI in the germline V gene. CDR3 sequence (DNA): TGTGCCAGCAGCTCCCCAGGAAGTTACGAGCAGTACTTC. Encoded protein: CASSSPGSYEQYF.

This sequence joins TRBV6-1 and TRBJ1-1; D is undetermined. Germline lookup yields CDR1 MNHNS and CDR2 SASEGT. The CDR3 totals 14 residues. The ends were cut back, 2 bases at V and 1 base at J, with 8 bases in the middle. CDR3 residues: CASSERPGNTEAFF. For the CDR3, the DNA is TGTGCCAGCAGTGAAAGGCCAGGGAACACTGAAGCTTTCTTT.

The chain carries TRBV28 and TRBJ1-5, with D possibly TRBD1 on 5 matching bases. Trimming took off 6 bases at V and 6 bases at J, with 12 bases between the two ends. CDR1 is MDHEN and CDR2 is SYDVKM in the germline V gene. CDR3 length equals 13 residues. CDR3 sequence reads: CASRGAARQPQHF. The CDR3 DNA is TGTGCCAGCAGAGGGGCCGCGCGTCAGCCCCAGCATTTT.

The J gene is TRBJ1-1, the V gene TRBV19; D is unclear. V lost 7 bases and J lost 8, with 11 bases in between. CDR3 length: 11 residues. The V gene's germline CDR1 is LNHDA and CDR2 SQIVND (reference sequence). The chain's CDR3 is CASTRVSEAFF. The CDR3, as DNA: TGTGCCAGTACGAGGGTTTCCGAAGCTTTCTTT.

The J gene is TRBJ2-2, the V gene TRBV12-3 or TRBV12-4; D not certain. Trimming cost V 0 bases and J 8 bases, with 7 bases left between them. The length of the CDR3 is 13 residues. This CDR3 is CASSLAPLGELFF. CDR3 nucleotides: TGTGCCAGCAGTTTAGCTCCCCTTGGGGAGCTGTTTTTT.

This sequence joins TRBV7-9 and TRBJ1-4, with 11 positions matching TRBD1. This CDR3 is built from 13 residues. Germline assignment: CDR1 SEHNR and CDR2 FQNEAQ (reference sequence). The V segment lost 10 bases and the J segment 6 bases; nucleotides outside the gene matches: 4. In DNA, the CDR3 is TGTGCCAAACCGGGACAGGGGGATGAAAAACTGTTTTTT. Translated: CAKPGQGDEKLFF.

V gene TRBV27 combines with J gene TRBJ1-3; 9 bases are a match to TRBD1. Germline V gene data show CDR1 as MNHEY and CDR2 as SMNVEV (reference sequence). V lost 5 bases and J lost 0; bases outside the gene matches: 8. The CDR3 spans 17 residues. CDR3 in amino acids: CASSSTGTGNSGNTIYF. CDR3 sequence (DNA): TGTGCCAGCAGTAGCACCGGGACAGGGAACTCTGGAAACACCATATATTTT.

CDR3 nucleotides: TGTGCCAGCAGCAACTACAGGGGACACGGAATTGGAAACACCATATATTTT. Its translation: CASSNYRGHGIGNTIYF. This chain connects TRBV3-1 (or the pseudogene TRBV3-2) to TRBJ1-3, with 7 bases fitting TRBD1. With V trimmed by 5 bases and J by 3 bases, 13 bases remained unmatched. The CDR3 sequence is 17 residues long. Germline V CDR1 and CDR2: LGHDT, YNNKEL (reference sequence).

This clone was counted a single time. CDR3 bases: TGTGCCAGCAGAAGGGGAGCGGGAAGGACCGGGGAGCTGTTTTTT. Protein sequence: CASRRGAGRTGELFF. This chain uses TRBV6-5 with TRBJ2-2, with TRBD2 matching 7 bases. The CDR3 consists of 15 residues. Trimming cost V 6 bases and J 5 bases; bases outside gene matches: 9. The germline V gene has CDR1 MNHEY and CDR2 SVGAGI.

The CDR3 sequence: CASRHSGTGPESLYGYTF. The CDR3 DNA reads TGTGCCAGCCGTCACTCCGGGACAGGACCAGAAAGTCTCTATGGCTACACCTTC. The chain couples TRBV6-2 or TRBV6-3 to TRBJ1-2, with 8 nucleotides matching TRBD1. V lost 8 bases and J lost 4; bases outside the gene matches: 21. CDR3 length equals 18 residues. Looked up from germline, CDR1 is MNHEY and CDR2 is SVGEGT.